What follows are 29 T cell receptor beta chains derived from one specimen sequenced in a study of cytomegalovirus exposure and HLA in healthy donors. The PCR contained 60 Vbeta and 13 Jbeta primers. The repertoire was sequenced with immunoSEQ multiplex PCR; TCRdb's copy has only in-frame clones and lacks some. The listing contains around 70,000 clones. The sequenced sample consisted of PBMCs. The receptors derive from a boy aged 5-17 years in good health and CMV-seronegative.

This chain uses TRBV18 with TRBJ1-1; D not certain. CDR3 length: 16 residues. Germline loops: CDR1 KGHSH, CDR2 LQKENI. Between the trimmed V and J ends, which lost 4 bases and 0 bases, there was a span of 15 bases. CDR3 in amino acids: CASSLLEFTVNTEAFF. CDR3 nucleotide sequence: TGTGCCAGCTCACTCCTTGAATTCACAGTGAACACTGAAGCTTTCTTT.

This chain joins TRBV7-9 and TRBJ2-3; D not resolved. This CDR3 is built from 11 residues. The V and J ends lost 6 bases and 6 bases respectively, with 7 bases between them. Germline values: CDR1 SEHNR, CDR2 FQNEAQ (reference sequence). As DNA, the CDR3 is TGTGCCAGCAGGGGCGCGGATACGCAGTATTTT. Amino acids: CASRGADTQYF.

V is TRBV27 and J is TRBJ2-1; 9 bases line up with TRBD2. From germline, CDR1 is MNHEY and CDR2 SMNVEV (reference sequence). The junction had 10 bases not matched to a gene; V was cut back by 4 bases and J by 9 bases. This CDR3 contains 15 residues. The DNA for the CDR3 is TGTGCCAGCAGTTCATTAGCGGGAGTGTCTACTGAGCAGTTCTTC. As protein: CASSSLAGVSTEQFF.

The chain has TRBV5-1 and TRBJ2-1; 7 nucleotides line up with TRBD2. V lost 3 bases to trimming and J lost 1 base; unmatched junction nucleotides: 4. CDR1 and CDR2 (germline): SGHRS, YFSETQ. CDR3 length: 15 amino acids. CDR3: CASSYSGGSYNEQFF. The CDR3 DNA reads as TGCGCCAGCAGCTATTCGGGAGGATCCTACAATGAGCAGTTCTTC.

The DNA for the CDR3 is TGTGCCAGCAGCGTCTTGCCTCAGGGGGACTATGGCTACACCTTC. It codes for CASSVLPQGDYGYTF. The chain couples TRBV7-9 to TRBJ1-2; 7 bases map to TRBD1. V gave up 5 bases and J gave up 3 bases; unmatched junction bases: 9. The CDR3 covers 15 residues. The germline V gene encodes CDR1 SEHNR and CDR2 FQNEAQ (reference sequence).

J is TRBJ2-7 and V is TRBV7-2; a possible D gene is TRBD1 (5 bases). The CDR3 has 14 residues. Between the trimmed V and J ends, which lost 1 base and 3 bases, there was a span of 10 bases. Per germline, CDR1 SGHTA and CDR2 FQGNSA. CDR3 in amino acids: CASSLGTILYEQYF. The CDR3 nucleotides are TGTGCCAGCAGCTTAGGGACAATCCTCTACGAGCAGTACTTC. Full variable domain (missing parts from reference TRBV7-2 and TRBJ2-7): GAGVSQSPSNKVTEKGKDVELRCDPISGHTALYWYRQSLGQGLEFLIYFQGNSAPDKSGLPSDRFSAERTGGSVSTLTIQRTQQEDSAVYLCASSLGTILYEQYFGPGTRLTVT.

The chain uses TRBV19 and TRBJ1-2; TRBD1 agrees at 8 bases. Per the germline V gene, CDR1 is LNHDA and CDR2 is SQIVND (reference sequence). V shed 0 bases, J shed 7 bases, and the junction held 10 bases outside the gene matches. This CDR3 spans 16 amino acids. The DNA for the CDR3 is TGTGCCAGTAGTATAGATCCGAGACAGGGGCTCGGTGGCTACACCTTC. It translates to CASSIDPRQGLGGYTF. Full variable domain (outside the CDR3, taken from reference TRBV19 and TRBJ1-2): DGGITQSPKYLFRKEGQNVTLSCEQNLNHDAMYWYRQDPGQGLRLIYYSQIVNDFQKGDIAEGYSVSREKKESFPLTVTSAQKNPTAFYLCASSIDPRQGLGGYTFGSGTRLTVV.

The chain has TRBV19 and TRBJ1-4; 10 bases agree with TRBD1. Germline CDR1 is LNHDA and CDR2 is SQIVND (reference sequence). This CDR3 is built from 15 residues. After removal of 3 bases from V and 6 bases from J, the junction contained 4 bases not matched to a gene. CDR3 in amino acids: CASSIIGTGDEKLFF. DNA of the CDR3: TGTGCCAGTAGTATTATTGGGACAGGGGATGAAAAACTGTTTTTT.

The chain has TRBV12-5 and TRBJ2-3; 12 bases are shared with TRBD2. V lost 1 base, J lost 3 bases, and 5 bases stayed unmatched. The CDR3 covers 17 residues. The V gene's germline CDR1 is LGHNT and CDR2 FRNRAP. DNA for the CDR3: TGTGCTAGTGGTTTGGCCTCTAGCGGGGGGGCAACAGATACGCAGTATTTT. Translating gives CASGLASSGGATDTQYF.

The rearrangement joins TRBV5-1 to TRBJ2-1; 8 nucleotides match TRBD2. The germline CDR1 and CDR2 sequences are SGHRS and YFSETQ. V lost 0 bases to trimming and J lost 4 bases; unmatched junction nucleotides: 9. The CDR3 loop spans 17 amino acids. The chain's CDR3 is CASSLGPLAGSYNEQFF. The DNA for the CDR3 is TGCGCCAGCAGCTTGGGGCCCTTAGCGGGATCTTACAATGAGCAGTTCTTC.

V gene TRBV19 combines with J gene TRBJ2-3; a weak D match, TRBD2 (5 bases). The V end lost 6 bases, the J end lost 0 bases, and 16 bases lay between the germline ends. This CDR3 contains 16 residues. Germline CDR1 is LNHDA and CDR2 is SQIVND (reference sequence). The chain's CDR3 is CASRERTTPSTDTQYF. The CDR3 coding sequence is TGTGCCAGTAGGGAGCGGACGACACCTAGCACAGATACGCAGTATTTT.

The rearrangement links TRBV7-3 to TRBJ1-1; TRBD1 matches at 12 bases. The J segment lost 0 bases and the V segment lost 5 bases, leaving 4 bases of the junction unmatched. This CDR3 is built from 16 residues. In germline, CDR1 is SGHTA, CDR2 FQGTGA. In DNA form, the CDR3 reads TGTGCCAGCAGCCCCGGGACAGGGGGCGTGAACACTGAAGCTTTCTTT. Translating gives CASSPGTGGVNTEAFF.

V is TRBV9 and J is TRBJ1-1; TRBD1 is a possible D gene (6 bases). Germline-derived CDR1 and CDR2 are SGDLS and YYNGEE. With 3 bases removed from V and 5 bases from J, the gap between germline ends came to 11 bases. This CDR3 is built from 13 residues. In DNA form, the CDR3 reads TGTGCCAGCAGCGCCGGACAGAAGACTGAAGCTTTCTTT. This translates into CASSAGQKTEAFF.

The rearrangement joins TRBV5-4 to TRBJ2-6, with TRBD1 as a possible D gene (6 bases). The CDR3 runs 15 residues. V was clipped by 5 bases and J by 1 base, with 10 bases between them. Germline V CDR1 and CDR2: SGHNT, YYREEE (reference sequence). The CDR3, as DNA: TGTGCCAGCAGGAAAACAGGGTCTGGGGCCAACGTCCTGACTTTC. Translated: CASRKTGSGANVLTF.

The V and J genes are TRBV30 and TRBJ1-6; 11 positions match TRBD1. The V segment lost 3 bases and the J segment 10 bases; nucleotides outside the gene matches: 5. Per germline, CDR1 GTSNPN and CDR2 SVGIG (reference sequence). The CDR3 sequence is 14 residues long. Here the CDR3 reads CAWRDRGLWSPLHF. In DNA form, the CDR3 reads TGTGCCTGGAGGGACAGGGGGCTCTGGTCACCCCTCCACTTT.

This chain connects TRBV5-1 to TRBJ2-5; 8 positions agree with TRBD1. J gave up 7 bases and V 4 bases, and 9 bases lay outside the gene matches. This CDR3 region has 14 residues. Germline lookup yields CDR1 SGHRS and CDR2 YFSETQ. The CDR3 region is CASSPGTGSGTQYF. The CDR3 nucleotides are TGCGCCAGCAGCCCCGGGACAGGTAGTGGGACCCAGTACTTC.

The chain couples TRBV18 to TRBJ2-7, with TRBD1 matching over 8 bases. Germline-derived CDR1 and CDR2 are KGHSH and LQKENI. CDR3 length: 14 amino acids. The V segment lost 5 bases and the J segment 0 bases; nucleotides outside the gene matches: 3. CDR3 loop: CASSIGQGSYEQYF. The CDR3 DNA follows: TGTGCCAGCTCAATCGGACAGGGCTCCTACGAGCAGTACTTC.

The genes are TRBV19 and TRBJ1-4; D uncertain. This CDR3 region has 15 residues. The ends were cut back, 6 bases at V and 0 bases at J, with 11 bases in the middle. From germline, CDR1 is LNHDA and CDR2 SQIVND (reference sequence). CDR3 coding DNA: TGTGCCAGTAGCCGACACTTCGCAACTAATGAAAAACTGTTTTTT. It codes for CASSRHFATNEKLFF.

The chain uses TRBV6-5 and TRBJ1-2, with D perhaps matching TRBD1 (5 bases). This CDR3 has 11 amino acids. Trimming took 8 bases from V and 8 from J, leaving 12 bases between them. The germline V gene encodes CDR1 MNHEY and CDR2 SVGAGI. CDR3 protein: CASVREGGYTF. DNA for the CDR3: TGTGCCAGCGTAAGGGAGGGGGGCTACACCTTC.

This rearrangement joins TRBV19 to TRBJ1-2, with D unresolved. The V gene lost 3 bases and the J gene lost 7 bases, with 9 bases spanning the gap. This CDR3 has 12 residues. Germline lookup yields CDR1 LNHDA and CDR2 SQIVND (reference sequence). The CDR3 bases are TGTGCCAGTAGTATTCCGGGGTTTGGCTACACCTTC. The encoded protein is CASSIPGFGYTF. The complete variable domain, with remaining parts taken from reference TRBV19 and TRBJ1-2, reads DGGITQSPKYLFRKEGQNVTLSCEQNLNHDAMYWYRQDPGQGLRLIYYSQIVNDFQKGDIAEGYSVSREKKESFPLTVTSAQKNPTAFYLCASSIPGFGYTFGSGTRLTVV.

The rearrangement joins TRBV30 to TRBJ2-7; 7 bases agree with TRBD2. CDR1 and CDR2 from the germline V gene are GTSNPN and SVGIG (reference sequence). The V segment lost 2 bases and the J segment 7 bases; nucleotides outside the gene matches: 8. The CDR3 consists of 13 residues. The CDR3 DNA reads TGTGCCTGGAGTTGGACTAGTTCAAGGGAGCAGTACTTC. Translating it yields CAWSWTSSREQYF.

The genes are TRBV19 and TRBJ2-2, with TRBD2 as a possible D gene (6 bases). V lost 5 bases and J 0 bases, leaving 10 bases between the germline ends. CDR1 and CDR2 (germline): LNHDA, SQIVND (reference sequence). This CDR3 has 15 residues. The CDR3 loop is CASSPGLANTGELFF. As DNA, the CDR3 is TGTGCCAGTAGTCCGGGACTTGCGAACACCGGGGAGCTGTTTTTT. Full variable domain (rest looked up from reference TRBV19 and TRBJ2-2): DGGITQSPKYLFRKEGQNVTLSCEQNLNHDAMYWYRQDPGQGLRLIYYSQIVNDFQKGDIAEGYSVSREKKESFPLTVTSAQKNPTAFYLCASSPGLANTGELFFGEGSRLTVL.

V usage is TRBV18 and J usage is TRBJ2-3, with TRBD2 matching over 10 bases. J gave up 9 bases and V 3 bases, and 9 bases lay outside the gene matches. Germline assignment: CDR1 KGHSH and CDR2 LQKENI. The CDR3 is 15 amino acids. In DNA, the CDR3 is TGTGCCAGCTCACCGCCCAGCGGGGGGGCCAGGACGCAGTATTTT. Amino acids: CASSPPSGGARTQYF.

This chain uses TRBV6-5 with TRBJ2-4; 15 nucleotides align to TRBD2. Germline CDR1 reads MNHEY; CDR2 reads SVGAGI. This CDR3 comprises 14 residues. With 5 bases clipped from V and 8 bases from J, the junction kept 1 base outside the gene matches. The CDR3 DNA follows: TGTGCCAGCAGTGGACTAGCGGGGGGGGACATTCAGTACTTC. It yields the protein CASSGLAGGDIQYF.

V usage is TRBV6-1 and J usage is TRBJ1-1, with 9 positions matching TRBD1. Germline V gene lookup returns CDR1 MNHNS and CDR2 SASEGT. After removal of 8 bases from V and 1 base from J, the junction contained 2 bases not matched to a gene. The CDR3 is 13 residues long. The chain's CDR3 is CASRTGENTEAFF. The CDR3 nucleotides read TGTGCCAGCCGGACAGGGGAGAACACTGAAGCTTTCTTT.

About this clone itself: The junction departs from germline at one end; a sequencing error may be responsible. The J gene is TRBJ2-7, the V gene TRBV27; a possible D gene is TRBD1 (7 bases). CDR3 size: 12 residues. Per the germline V gene, CDR1 is MNHEY and CDR2 is SMNVEV (reference sequence). The CDR3 loop reads CASSPQGGSRHF. For the CDR3, the DNA is TGTGCCAGCAGTCCCCAGGGGGGTTCTAGACACTTC.

The genes are TRBV5-4 and TRBJ1-5, with a weak D call TRBD1 (5 bases). The germline V gene has CDR1 SGHNT and CDR2 YYREEE (reference sequence). CDR3 length: 14 residues. V was pared by 3 bases and J by 6 bases, with 13 bases between. The CDR3 DNA follows: TGTGCCAGCAGCTCCGGACAAAGGGGTCAGCCCCAGCATTTT. Protein sequence: CASSSGQRGQPQHF.

The V and J genes are TRBV7-2 and TRBJ1-6, with a tentative D call TRBD1 (5 bases). Trimming shortened V by 1 base and J by 9 bases, and 13 bases separated the two germline ends. The CDR3 loop spans 15 amino acids. Per the germline V gene, CDR1 is SGHTA and CDR2 is FQGNSA. The CDR3 bases are TGTGCCAGCAGCTTAGTGGAGGGGAGTCGTTCACCCCTCCACTTT. Residues: CASSLVEGSRSPLHF.

The chain combines TRBV14 with TRBJ1-1, with no clear D. The CDR3 spans 12 residues. The germline CDR1 and CDR2 sequences are SGHDN and FVKESK. Trimming removed 10 bases from V and 4 bases from J, with 13 bases in between. CDR3 in DNA: TGTGCCACCCACCCAAGAGGCACTGAAGCTTTCTTT. Its translation is CATHPRGTEAFF.